The source of this TCR beta chain is a study of vaccination and CD4 T cells after COVID-19. Study-level background: Two of the convalescents were Hispanic, and convalescents were six males and four females. Spike peptides, overlapping and drawn from SARS-CoV-2, HCoV-NL63, HCoV-OC43 and HCoV-229E, were used to stimulate cells.

Once obtained from cultured CD4+ T cells, the DNA was sequenced using the Oncomine TCR Beta short-read assay. TCRdb itself ran the PCR reads through MiXCR, one entry per CDR3 protein. The sample includes roughly 17,000 distinct CDR3 sequences, roughly half of them seen just once. Remarks on this clonotype: Antigen specificity is unknown.

CDR1 and CDR2 (germline): SGHTA, FQGNSA. With 8 bases clipped from V and 3 bases from J, the junction kept 8 bases outside the gene matches. This CDR3 region has 15 residues. Treatment described: approximately 11-day PBMC culture with coronavirus spike peptide pools or control peptides (ViraFEST assay). Positive SARS-CoV-2 PCR tests in convalescent patients dated from March to December 2020, pre-Alpha, Beta and Delta. Findings of the study overall: The study sampled relatively few convalescent patients and omitted early post-infection timepoints.

The material sequenced was CD4+ T cells from blood, cultured in vitro. The receptor's source is a human donor who had recovered from COVID-19. This sequence joins TRBV7-2 and TRBJ2-3; TRBD2 matches 10 bases. The CDR3 DNA sequence: TGTGCCAGCGGGACGGGACTAGCGACAACAGATACGCAGTATTTT. This gives the protein CASGTGLATTDTQYF. The whole variable domain, filled in from reference TRBV7-2 and TRBJ2-3, reads GAGVSQSPSNKVTEKGKDVELRCDPISGHTALYWYRQSLGQGLEFLIYFQGNSAPDKSGLPSDRFSAERTGGSVSTLTIQRTQQEDSAVYLCASGTGLATTDTQYFGPGTRLTVL.